These T cell receptor beta chains were read from a single sample in a study of siplizumab effects on memory and regulatory T cells. Profiling relied on immunoSEQ multiplex PCR, and the TCRdb table lists in-frame clones only, not all of them. Found here are about 100,000 clones, approximately 94% of them singletons; the top ten hold over 1%. The sample was non-Treg CD4+ T cells sorted from blood. The receptors derive from a human donor in good health. CDR3s include the opening cysteine and the closing phenylalanine or tryptophan. The order of the fields is J gene, D gene, CDR3 length, clone size, V gene, CDR3 DNA, CDR3 protein. The D gene is left open where the match is weak. Only some rows state a clone size, as once, few, many or a class for expanded clones.

TRBJ1-5,TRBD1,14,NA,TRBV6-5,TGTGCCAGCGGACGACAGGGGGCTGGTCAGCCCCAGCATTTT,CASGRQGAGQPQHF
TRBJ2-3,NA,12,NA,TRBV5-1,TGCGCCAGCAGCTTTGGAGGAGATACGCAGTATTTT,CASSFGGDTQYF
TRBJ2-5,TRBD2,18,NA,TRBV7-8,TGTGCCAGCAGCCTGGGACTAGCGGGAGGGCCCTACCAAGAGACCCAGTACTTC,CASSLGLAGGPYQETQYF
TRBJ2-7,NA,14,NA,TRBV18,TGTGCCAGCTCACCTGGAACAGGATCCTACGAGCAGTACTTC,CASSPGTGSYEQYF
TRBJ1-4,NA,15,NA,TRBV27,TGTGCCAGCAGTTTATCGCGGGGGCATGGGGAAAAACTGTTTTTT,CASSLSRGHGEKLFF
TRBJ2-5,TRBD2,16,NA,TRBV7-3,TGTGCCAGCAGCTCCAAGCCCGGGGGGTACCAAGAGACCCAGTACTTC,CASSSKPGGYQETQYF
TRBJ2-1,NA,14,NA,TRBV2,TGTGCCAGCAGCCCCCACGGACGAGGGGATGAGCAGTTCTTC,CASSPHGRGDEQFF
TRBJ2-1,NA,14,NA,TRBV14,TGTGCCAGCAGCCAAGAATTGCGCGAGGTTGAGCAGTTCTTC,CASSQELREVEQFF
TRBJ2-2,TRBD2,15,NA,TRBV10-3,TGTGCCATCAGATCAGCGGGAGGGGCACACGGGGAGCTGTTTTTT,CAIRSAGGAHGELFF
TRBJ1-1,NA,13,once,TRBV18,TGTGCCAGCTCACCACGTCAGGGGACTGAAGCTTTCTTT,CASSPRQGTEAFF
TRBJ2-3,NA,17,NA,TRBV30,TGTGCCTGGAGTGGCGGGGTCCTCGGGGCGGGCACAGATACGCAGTATTTT,CAWSGGVLGAGTDTQYF
TRBJ2-7,TRBD2,15,NA,TRBV27,TGTGCCAGCAGTTTACTTCCCCCCGGGACTAAGGAGCAGTACTTC,CASSLLPPGTKEQYF
TRBJ2-7,NA,15,NA,TRBV6-5,TGTGCCAGCAGTTATTCTTCAGGATTAGCCTACGAGCAGTACTTC,CASSYSSGLAYEQYF
TRBJ2-7,NA,15,once,TRBV10-2,TGCGCCAGCAGTGAGTCCCCGGACGGTTCCTACGAGCAGTACTTC,CASSESPDGSYEQYF
TRBJ1-1,NA,14,NA,TRBV6-6,TGTGCCAGCAGTTACGTACCAGGGCGGTTTGAAGCTTTCTTT,CASSYVPGRFEAFF
TRBJ1-2,NA,18,NA,TRBV7-9,TGTGCCAGCAGGCCTAACCCTAAGGCCAGGAAAGTTGAGCAAGGCTACACCTTC,CASRPNPKARKVEQGYTF
TRBJ2-7,NA,14,NA,TRBV28,TGTGCCAGCAGCATACATTACAGCTCCTACGAGCAGTACTTC,CASSIHYSSYEQYF
TRBJ2-1,TRBD2,14,NA,TRBV2,TGTGCCAGCAGTGAAGCCTTTAGCGGGAATGAGCAGTTCTTC,CASSEAFSGNEQFF